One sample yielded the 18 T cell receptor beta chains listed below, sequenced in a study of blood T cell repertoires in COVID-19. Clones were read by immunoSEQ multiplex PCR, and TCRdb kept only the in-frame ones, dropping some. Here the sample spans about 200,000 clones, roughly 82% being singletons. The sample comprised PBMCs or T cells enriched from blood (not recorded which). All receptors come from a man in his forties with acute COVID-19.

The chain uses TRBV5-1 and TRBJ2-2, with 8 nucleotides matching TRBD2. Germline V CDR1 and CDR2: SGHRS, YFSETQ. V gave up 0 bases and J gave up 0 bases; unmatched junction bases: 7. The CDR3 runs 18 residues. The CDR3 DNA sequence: TGCGCCAGCAGCTTGGACGGACTAGCAAACCCGAACACCGGGGAGCTGTTTTTT. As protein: CASSLDGLANPNTGELFF.

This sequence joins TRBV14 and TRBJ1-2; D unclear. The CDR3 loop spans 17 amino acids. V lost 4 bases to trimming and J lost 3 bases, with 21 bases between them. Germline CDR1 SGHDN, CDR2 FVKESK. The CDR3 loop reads CASSLRRSYGRDYGYTF. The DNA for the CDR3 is TGTGCCAGCAGCCTTAGACGGTCCTACGGCCGGGACTATGGCTACACCTTC.

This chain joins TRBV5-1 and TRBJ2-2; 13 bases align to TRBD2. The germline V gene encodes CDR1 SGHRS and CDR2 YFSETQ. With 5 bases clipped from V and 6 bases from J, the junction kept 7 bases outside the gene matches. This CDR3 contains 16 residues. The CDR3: CASRSGTSGMAGELFF. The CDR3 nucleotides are TGCGCCAGCAGGTCCGGGACTAGCGGGATGGCCGGGGAGCTGTTTTTT. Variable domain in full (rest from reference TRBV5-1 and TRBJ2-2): KAGVTQTPRYLIKTRGQQVTLSCSPISGHRSVSWYQQTPGQGLQFLFEYFSETQRNKGNFPGRFSGRQFSNSRSEMNVSTLELGDSALYLCASRSGTSGMAGELFFGEGSRLTVL.

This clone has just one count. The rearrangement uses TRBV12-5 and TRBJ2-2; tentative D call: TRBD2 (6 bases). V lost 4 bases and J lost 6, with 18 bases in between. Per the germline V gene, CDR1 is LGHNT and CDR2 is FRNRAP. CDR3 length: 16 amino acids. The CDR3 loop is CASGSPGSWEAGELFF. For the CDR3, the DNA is TGTGCTAGTGGTTCCCCCGGGAGTTGGGAGGCCGGGGAGCTGTTTTTT.

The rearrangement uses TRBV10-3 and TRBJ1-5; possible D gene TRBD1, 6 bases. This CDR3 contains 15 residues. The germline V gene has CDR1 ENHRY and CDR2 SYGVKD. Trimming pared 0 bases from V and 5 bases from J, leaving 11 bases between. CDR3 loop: CAISESGGSYQPQHF. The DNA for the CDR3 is TGTGCCATCAGTGAGTCTGGGGGCTCGTATCAGCCCCAGCATTTT.

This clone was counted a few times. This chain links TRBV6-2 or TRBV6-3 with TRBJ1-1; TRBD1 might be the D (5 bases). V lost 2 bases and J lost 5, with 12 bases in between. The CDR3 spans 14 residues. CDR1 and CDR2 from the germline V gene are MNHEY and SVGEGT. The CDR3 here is CASSYGRVSTEAFF. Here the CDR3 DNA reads TGTGCCAGCAGTTACGGCAGGGTTAGTACTGAAGCTTTCTTT.

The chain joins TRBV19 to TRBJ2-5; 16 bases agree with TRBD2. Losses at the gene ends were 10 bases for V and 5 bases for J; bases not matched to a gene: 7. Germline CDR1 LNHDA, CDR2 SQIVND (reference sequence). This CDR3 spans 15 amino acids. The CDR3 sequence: CATTGTSGRAETQYF. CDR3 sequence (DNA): TGTGCCACCACGGGGACTAGCGGGAGGGCGGAGACCCAGTACTTC.

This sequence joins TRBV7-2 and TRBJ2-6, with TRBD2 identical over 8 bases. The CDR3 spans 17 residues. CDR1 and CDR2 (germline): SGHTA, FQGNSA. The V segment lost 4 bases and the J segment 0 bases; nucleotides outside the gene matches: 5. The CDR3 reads CASSWSGSFSGANVLTF. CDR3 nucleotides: TGTGCCAGCAGCTGGAGCGGGAGCTTCTCTGGGGCCAACGTCCTGACTTTC.

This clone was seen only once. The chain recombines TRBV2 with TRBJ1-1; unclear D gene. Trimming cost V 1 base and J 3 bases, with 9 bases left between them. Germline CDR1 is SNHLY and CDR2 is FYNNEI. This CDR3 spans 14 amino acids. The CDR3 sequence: CASSEEGGYTEAFF. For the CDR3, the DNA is TGTGCCAGCAGTGAAGAAGGAGGTTACACTGAAGCTTTCTTT.

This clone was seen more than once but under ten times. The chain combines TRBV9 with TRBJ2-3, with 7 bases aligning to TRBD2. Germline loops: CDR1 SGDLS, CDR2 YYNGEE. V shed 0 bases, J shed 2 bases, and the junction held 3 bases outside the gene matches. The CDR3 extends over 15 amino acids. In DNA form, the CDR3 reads TGTGCCAGCAGCGTAGACGGGACTACCACAGATACGCAGTATTTT. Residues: CASSVDGTTTDTQYF.

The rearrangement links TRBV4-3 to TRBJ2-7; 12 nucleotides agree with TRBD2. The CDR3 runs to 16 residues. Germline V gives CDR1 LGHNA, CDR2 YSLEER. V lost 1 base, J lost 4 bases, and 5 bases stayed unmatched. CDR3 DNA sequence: TGCGCCAGCAGCCAAGGCCACCTAGCGGGAGGGTACGAGCAGTACTTC. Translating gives CASSQGHLAGGYEQYF.

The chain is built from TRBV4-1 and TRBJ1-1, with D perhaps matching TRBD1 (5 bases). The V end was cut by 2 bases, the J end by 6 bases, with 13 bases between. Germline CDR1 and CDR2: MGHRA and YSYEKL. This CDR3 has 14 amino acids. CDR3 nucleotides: TGCGCCAGCAGCCAATGGGGGGAACAGCCTGAAGCTTTCTTT. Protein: CASSQWGEQPEAFF.

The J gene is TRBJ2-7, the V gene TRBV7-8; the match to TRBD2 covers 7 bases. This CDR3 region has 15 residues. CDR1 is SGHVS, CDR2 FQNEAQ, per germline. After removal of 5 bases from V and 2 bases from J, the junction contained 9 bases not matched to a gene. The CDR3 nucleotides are TGTGCCAGCAGCCAGACGGGGGGTAGCACCTACGAGCAGTACTTC. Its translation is CASSQTGGSTYEQYF.

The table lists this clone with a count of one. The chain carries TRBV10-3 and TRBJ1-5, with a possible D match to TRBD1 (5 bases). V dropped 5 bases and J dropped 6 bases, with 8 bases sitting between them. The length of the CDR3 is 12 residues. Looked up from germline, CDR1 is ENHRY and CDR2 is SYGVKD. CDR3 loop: CAISQGSQPQHF. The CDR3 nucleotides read TGTGCCATCAGTCAGGGAAGTCAGCCCCAGCATTTT.

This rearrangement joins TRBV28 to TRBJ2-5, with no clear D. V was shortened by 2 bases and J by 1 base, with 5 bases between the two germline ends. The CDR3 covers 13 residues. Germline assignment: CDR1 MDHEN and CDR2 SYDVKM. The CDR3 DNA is TGTGCCAGCAGTTTAGGCATCCAAGAGACCCAGTACTTC. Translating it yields CASSLGIQETQYF.

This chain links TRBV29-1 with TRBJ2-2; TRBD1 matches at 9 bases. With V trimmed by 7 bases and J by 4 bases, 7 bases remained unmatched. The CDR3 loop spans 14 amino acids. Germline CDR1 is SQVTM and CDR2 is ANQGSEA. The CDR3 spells CSASRDRATGELFF. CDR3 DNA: TGCAGCGCGTCACGGGACAGGGCCACCGGGGAGCTGTTTTTT.

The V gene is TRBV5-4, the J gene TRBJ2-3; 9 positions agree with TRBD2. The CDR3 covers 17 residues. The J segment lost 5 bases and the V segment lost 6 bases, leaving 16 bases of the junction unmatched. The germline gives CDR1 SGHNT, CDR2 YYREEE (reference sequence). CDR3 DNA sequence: TGTGCCAGCACCCTTGGTGTGCCTAGCGGGACTAAAGATACGCAGTATTTT. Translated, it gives CASTLGVPSGTKDTQYF.

The CDR3 here is CASRGTVGGEAFF. As DNA, the CDR3 is TGTGCCAGCAGAGGGACAGTCGGAGGTGAAGCTTTCTTT. The genes are TRBV2 and TRBJ1-1, with TRBD1 matching over 7 bases. This CDR3 comprises 13 residues. Germline CDR1 reads SNHLY; CDR2 reads FYNNEI. After removal of 6 bases from V and 7 bases from J, the junction contained 8 bases not matched to a gene.